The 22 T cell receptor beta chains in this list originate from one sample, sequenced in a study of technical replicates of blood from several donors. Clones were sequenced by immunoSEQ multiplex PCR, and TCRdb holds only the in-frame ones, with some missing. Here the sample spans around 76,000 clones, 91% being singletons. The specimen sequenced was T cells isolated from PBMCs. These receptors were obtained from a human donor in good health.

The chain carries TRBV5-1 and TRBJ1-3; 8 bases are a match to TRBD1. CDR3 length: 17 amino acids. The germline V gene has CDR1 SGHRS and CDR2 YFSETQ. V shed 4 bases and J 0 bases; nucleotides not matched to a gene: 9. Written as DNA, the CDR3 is TGCGCCAGCAGCCCCGCCGGGACAGGCAACTCTGGAAACACCATATATTTT. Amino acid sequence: CASSPAGTGNSGNTIYF.

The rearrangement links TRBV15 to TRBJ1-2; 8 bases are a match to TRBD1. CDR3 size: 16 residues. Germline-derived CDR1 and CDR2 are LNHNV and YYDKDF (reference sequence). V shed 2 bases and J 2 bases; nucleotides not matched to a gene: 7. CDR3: CATSRPGQGGNYGYTF. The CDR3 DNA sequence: TGTGCCACCAGCAGACCCGGACAGGGAGGAAACTATGGCTACACCTTC.

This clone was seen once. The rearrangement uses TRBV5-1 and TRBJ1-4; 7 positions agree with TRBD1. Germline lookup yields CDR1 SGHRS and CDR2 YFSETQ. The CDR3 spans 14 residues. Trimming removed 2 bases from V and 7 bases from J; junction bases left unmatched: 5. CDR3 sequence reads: CASSFGRGVEKLFF. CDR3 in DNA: TGCGCCAGCAGCTTTGGCAGGGGGGTTGAAAAACTGTTTTTT.

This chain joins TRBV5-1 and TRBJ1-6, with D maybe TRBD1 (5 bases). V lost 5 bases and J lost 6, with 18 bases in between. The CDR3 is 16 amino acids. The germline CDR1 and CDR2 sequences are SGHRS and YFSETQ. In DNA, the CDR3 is TGCGCCAGCAGAGAGGTTTACCGGGGGACTAATTCACCCCTCCACTTT. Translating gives CASREVYRGTNSPLHF. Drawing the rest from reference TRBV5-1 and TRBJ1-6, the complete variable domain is KAGVTQTPRYLIKTRGQQVTLSCSPISGHRSVSWYQQTPGQGLQFLFEYFSETQRNKGNFPGRFSGRQFSNSRSEMNVSTLELGDSALYLCASREVYRGTNSPLHFGNGTRLTVT.

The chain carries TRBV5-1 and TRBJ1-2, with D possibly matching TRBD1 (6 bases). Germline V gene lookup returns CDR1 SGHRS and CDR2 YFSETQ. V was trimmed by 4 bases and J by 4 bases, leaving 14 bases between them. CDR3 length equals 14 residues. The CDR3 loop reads CASSPPGDRYGYTF. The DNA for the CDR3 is TGCGCCAGCAGCCCCCCAGGGGATCGCTATGGCTACACCTTC.

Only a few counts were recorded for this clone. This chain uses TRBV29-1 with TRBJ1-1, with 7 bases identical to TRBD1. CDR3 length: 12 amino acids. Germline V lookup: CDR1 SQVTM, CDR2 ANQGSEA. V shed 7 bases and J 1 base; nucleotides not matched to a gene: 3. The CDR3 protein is CSGGQTNTEAFF. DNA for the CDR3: TGCAGCGGGGGACAGACGAACACTGAAGCTTTCTTT.

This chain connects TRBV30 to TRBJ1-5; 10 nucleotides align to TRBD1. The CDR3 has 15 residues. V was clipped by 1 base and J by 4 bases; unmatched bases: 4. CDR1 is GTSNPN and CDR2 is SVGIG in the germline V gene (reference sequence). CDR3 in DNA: TGTGCCTGGAGTGGGGGGACAGGGGTTAATCAGCCCCAGCATTTT. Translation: CAWSGGTGVNQPQHF.

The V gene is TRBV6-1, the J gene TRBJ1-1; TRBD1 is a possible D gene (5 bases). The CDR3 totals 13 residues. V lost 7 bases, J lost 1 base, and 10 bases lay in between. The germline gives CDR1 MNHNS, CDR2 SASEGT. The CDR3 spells CASIQTANTEAFF. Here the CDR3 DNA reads TGTGCCAGCATTCAGACAGCGAACACTGAAGCTTTCTTT.

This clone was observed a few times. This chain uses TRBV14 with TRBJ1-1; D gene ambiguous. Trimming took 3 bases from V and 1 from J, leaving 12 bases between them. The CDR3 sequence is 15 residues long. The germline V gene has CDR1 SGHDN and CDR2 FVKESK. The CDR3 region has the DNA TGTGCCAGCAGCCATTTGTCGTCCCCGAACACTGAAGCTTTCTTT. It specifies CASSHLSSPNTEAFF.

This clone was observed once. CDR3 coding DNA: TGTGCCAGCAAAGTGCAGGGAGGTGGCACAGATACGCAGTATTTT. This encodes CASKVQGGGTDTQYF. The rearrangement links TRBV6-6 to TRBJ2-3; tentatively, D is TRBD2 (6 bases). The CDR3 is 15 residues long. Germline V CDR1 and CDR2: MNHNY, SVGAGI (reference sequence). The V end lost 7 bases, the J end lost 1 base, and 15 bases lay between the germline ends.

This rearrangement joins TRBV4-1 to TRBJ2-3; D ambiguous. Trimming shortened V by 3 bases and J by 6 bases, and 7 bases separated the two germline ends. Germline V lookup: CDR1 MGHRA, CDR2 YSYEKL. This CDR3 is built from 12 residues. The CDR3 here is CASSHPSDTQYF. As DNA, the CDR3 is TGCGCCAGCAGCCACCCCTCGGATACGCAGTATTTT.

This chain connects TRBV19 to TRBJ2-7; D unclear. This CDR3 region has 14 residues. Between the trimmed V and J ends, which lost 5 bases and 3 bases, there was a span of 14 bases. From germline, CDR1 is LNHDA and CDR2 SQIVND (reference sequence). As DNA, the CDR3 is TGTGCCAGTAGTCCTCAGGCAACTGGCTACGAGCAGTACTTC. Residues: CASSPQATGYEQYF.

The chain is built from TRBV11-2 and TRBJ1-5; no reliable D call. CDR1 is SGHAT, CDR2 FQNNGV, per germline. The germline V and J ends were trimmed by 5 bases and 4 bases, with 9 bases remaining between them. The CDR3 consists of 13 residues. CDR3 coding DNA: TGTGCCAGCAGCCCAGCGGTTAATCAGCCCCAGCATTTT. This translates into CASSPAVNQPQHF.

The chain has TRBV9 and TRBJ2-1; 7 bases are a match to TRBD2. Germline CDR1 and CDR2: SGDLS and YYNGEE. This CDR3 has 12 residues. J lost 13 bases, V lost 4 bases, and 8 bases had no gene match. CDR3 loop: CASSPSGGPQFF. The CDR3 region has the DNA TGTGCCAGCAGCCCTAGCGGAGGCCCCCAGTTCTTC. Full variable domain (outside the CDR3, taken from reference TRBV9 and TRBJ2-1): DSGVTQTPKHLITATGQRVTLRCSPRSGDLSVYWYQQSLDQGLQFLIQYYNGEERAKGNILERFSAQQFPDLHSELNLSSLELGDSALYFCASSPSGGPQFFGPGTRLTVL.

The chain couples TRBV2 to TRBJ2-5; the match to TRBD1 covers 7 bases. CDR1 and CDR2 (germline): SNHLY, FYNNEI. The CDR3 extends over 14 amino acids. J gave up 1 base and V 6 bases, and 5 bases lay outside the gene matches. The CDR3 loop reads CASSLPGGQETQYF. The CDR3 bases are TGTGCCAGCAGCTTACCAGGGGGCCAAGAGACCCAGTACTTC.

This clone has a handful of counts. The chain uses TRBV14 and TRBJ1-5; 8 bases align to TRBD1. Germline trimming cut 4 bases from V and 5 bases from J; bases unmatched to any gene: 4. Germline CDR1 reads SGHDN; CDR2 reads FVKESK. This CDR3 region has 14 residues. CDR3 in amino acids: CASSLGTGHQPQHF. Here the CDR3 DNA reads TGTGCCAGCAGCCTTGGGACAGGTCATCAGCCCCAGCATTTT.

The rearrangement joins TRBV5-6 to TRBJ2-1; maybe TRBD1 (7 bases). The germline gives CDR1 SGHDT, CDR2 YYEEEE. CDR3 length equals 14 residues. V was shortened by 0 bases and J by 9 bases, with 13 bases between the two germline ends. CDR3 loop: CASSLASGGFEQFF. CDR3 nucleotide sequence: TGTGCCAGCAGCTTGGCTTCAGGGGGGTTTGAGCAGTTCTTC.

CDR3 nucleotide sequence: TGTGCCAGCAGCTTGGGGACAGGGAAGGGTGGGAGCAATCAGCCCCAGCATTTT. Translation gives CASSLGTGKGGSNQPQHF. V usage is TRBV7-9 and J usage is TRBJ1-5; 9 bases agree with TRBD1. CDR1 is SEHNR and CDR2 is FQNEAQ in the germline V gene (reference sequence). Trimming took 3 bases from V and 1 from J; bases not matched to a gene: 10. The CDR3 has 18 amino acids.

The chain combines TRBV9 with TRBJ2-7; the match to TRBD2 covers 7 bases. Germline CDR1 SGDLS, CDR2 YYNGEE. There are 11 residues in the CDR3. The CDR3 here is CADAGAYEQYF. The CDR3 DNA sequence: TGTGCGGACGCGGGGGCCTACGAGCAGTACTTC.

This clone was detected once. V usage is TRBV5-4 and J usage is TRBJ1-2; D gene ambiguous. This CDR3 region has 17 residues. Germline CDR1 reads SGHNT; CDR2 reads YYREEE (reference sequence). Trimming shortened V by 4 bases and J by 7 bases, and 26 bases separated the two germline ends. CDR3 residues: CASSEGTSLFRFGGYTF. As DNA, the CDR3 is TGTGCCAGCAGCGAGGGAACAAGCCTATTTCGGTTCGGTGGCTACACCTTC.

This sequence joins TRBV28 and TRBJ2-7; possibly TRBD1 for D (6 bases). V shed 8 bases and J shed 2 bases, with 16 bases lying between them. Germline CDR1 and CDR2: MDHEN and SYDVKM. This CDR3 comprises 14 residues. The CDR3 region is CASQRGIYTYEQYF. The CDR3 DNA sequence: TGTGCCAGCCAAAGGGGGATTTACACCTACGAGCAGTACTTC.

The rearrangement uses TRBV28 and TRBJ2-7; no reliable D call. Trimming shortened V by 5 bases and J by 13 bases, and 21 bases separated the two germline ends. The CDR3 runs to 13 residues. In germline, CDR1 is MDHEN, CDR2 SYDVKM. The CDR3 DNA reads TGTGCCAGCAGTAGAGAAAGGATAGGAGACCCTTACTTC. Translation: CASSRERIGDPYF.